These 10 T cell receptor beta chains share one sample of origin, sequenced in a study of cytomegalovirus exposure and HLA in healthy donors. The table came from immunoSEQ multiplex PCR; TCRdb's copy has only in-frame clones and leaves some out. The data hold some 120,000 clones, with approximately 95% observed a single time. The sample was PBMCs. These TCRs come from a man younger than 30 in good health and CMV-seronegative.

The rearrangement links TRBV5-1 to TRBJ1-1; D remains unclear. V dropped 0 bases and J dropped 0 bases, with 12 bases sitting between them. Germline V gives CDR1 SGHRS, CDR2 YFSETQ. CDR3 length equals 16 residues. The CDR3: CASSLGLRDVNTEAFF. CDR3 in DNA: TGCGCCAGCAGCTTGGGTTTACGGGATGTGAACACTGAAGCTTTCTTT. Full variable domain (outside the CDR3, taken from reference TRBV5-1 and TRBJ1-1): KAGVTQTPRYLIKTRGQQVTLSCSPISGHRSVSWYQQTPGQGLQFLFEYFSETQRNKGNFPGRFSGRQFSNSRSEMNVSTLELGDSALYLCASSLGLRDVNTEAFFGQGTRLTVV.

The rearrangement links TRBV7-8 to TRBJ1-1, with 8 bases matching TRBD1. Germline V gene sequence: CDR1 SGHVS, CDR2 FQNEAQ. J was trimmed by 1 base and V by 7 bases; bases with no gene match: 5. This CDR3 is 14 amino acids long. The CDR3 bases are TGTGCCAGCATCCCCGACAGGGGGAACACTGAAGCTTTCTTT. Its translation is CASIPDRGNTEAFF.

The chain combines TRBV11-3 with TRBJ2-1, with 7 bases lining up with TRBD2. The V and J ends lost 4 bases and 6 bases, in that order; junction bases with no gene match: 12. CDR3 size: 16 residues. Germline V lookup: CDR1 SGHNT, CDR2 YENEEA. CDR3 amino acids: CASSYQGWGGFNEQFF. CDR3 nucleotides: TGTGCCAGCAGCTACCAAGGATGGGGGGGGTTCAATGAGCAGTTCTTC.

The chain employs TRBV29-1 and TRBJ1-2; TRBD1 is a possible D gene (5 bases). CDR3 length: 14 amino acids. Germline CDR1 SQVTM, CDR2 ANQGSEA. Trimming shortened V by 1 base and J by 5 bases, and 14 bases separated the two germline ends. CDR3 loop: CSVEVGGDGYGYTF. The CDR3, as DNA: TGCAGCGTTGAAGTCGGGGGGGATGGGTATGGCTACACCTTC.

This clone appeared once. The genes are TRBV27 and TRBJ1-4, with a possible D match to TRBD1 (5 bases). This CDR3 has 15 residues. V lost 5 bases and J 8 bases, leaving 18 bases between the germline ends. Germline V gene sequence: CDR1 MNHEY, CDR2 SMNVEV (reference sequence). CDR3 nucleotides: TGTGCCAGCAGTCCGACTAGGGACCCGGAGGAAAAACTGTTTTTT. Amino acid sequence: CASSPTRDPEEKLFF.

This clone occurred once. This chain links TRBV30 with TRBJ1-1; 8 positions match TRBD1. The CDR3 sequence is 13 residues long. CDR1 and CDR2 (germline): GTSNPN, SVGIG (reference sequence). V shed 4 bases, J shed 4 bases, and the junction held 5 bases outside the gene matches. In DNA form, the CDR3 reads TGTGCCTGGAACCCAGGGGGCCGCACTGAAGCTTTCTTT. Its protein is CAWNPGGRTEAFF.

J is TRBJ2-1 and V is TRBV7-2, with a possible D match to TRBD1 (6 bases). The CDR3 runs 14 residues. V was clipped by 3 bases and J by 0 bases, with 6 bases between them. The V gene's germline CDR1 is SGHTA and CDR2 FQGNSA. The CDR3 DNA reads as TGTGCCAGCAGCTTGGGACACTCCTACAATGAGCAGTTCTTC. Its translation is CASSLGHSYNEQFF.

The CDR3 reads CAWSPVAGELFF. The CDR3 DNA reads TGTGCCTGGAGCCCGGTGGCCGGGGAGCTGTTTTTT. This sequence joins TRBV30 and TRBJ2-2; D not certain. The length of the CDR3 is 12 residues. With 3 bases removed from V and 6 bases from J, the gap between germline ends came to 8 bases. CDR1 and CDR2 (germline): GTSNPN, SVGIG (reference sequence).

Remarks on this clone: Within the sample, other DNA sequences also encode this same CDR3. The chain links TRBV27 to TRBJ2-4; no definite D call. Germline-derived CDR1 and CDR2 are MNHEY and SMNVEV (reference sequence). CDR3 size: 13 residues. Trimming removed 1 base at V and 8 bases at J, with 9 bases between. The DNA of the CDR3 is TGTGCCAGCAGTTTATTTTCAGAGGACATTCAGTACTTC. Its protein product is CASSLFSEDIQYF.

The J gene is TRBJ2-5, the V gene TRBV2, with 11 bases identical to TRBD2. Germline assignment: CDR1 SNHLY and CDR2 FYNNEI. The CDR3 length is 14 residues. The V gene end was trimmed by 4 bases and the J gene end by 5 bases; junction bases not matched to a gene: 3. The CDR3 sequence: CASSVAGGTETQYF. CDR3 bases: TGTGCCAGCAGTGTAGCGGGAGGGACGGAGACCCAGTACTTC.